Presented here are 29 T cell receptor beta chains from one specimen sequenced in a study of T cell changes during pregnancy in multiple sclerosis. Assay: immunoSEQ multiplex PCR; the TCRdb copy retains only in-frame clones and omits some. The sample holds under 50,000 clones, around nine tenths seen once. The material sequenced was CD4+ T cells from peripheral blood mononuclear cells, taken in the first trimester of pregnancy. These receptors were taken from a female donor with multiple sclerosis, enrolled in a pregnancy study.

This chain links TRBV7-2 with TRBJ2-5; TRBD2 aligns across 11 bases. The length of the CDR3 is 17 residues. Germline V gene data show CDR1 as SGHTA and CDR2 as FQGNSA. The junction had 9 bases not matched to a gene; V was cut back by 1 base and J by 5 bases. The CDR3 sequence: CASSLGRGLAVRETQYF. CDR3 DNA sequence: TGTGCCAGCAGCTTAGGAAGGGGACTAGCGGTGAGGGAGACCCAGTACTTC.

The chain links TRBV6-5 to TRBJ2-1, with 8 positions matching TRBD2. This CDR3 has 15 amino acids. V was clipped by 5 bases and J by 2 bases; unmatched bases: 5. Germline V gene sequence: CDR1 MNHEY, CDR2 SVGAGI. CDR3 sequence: CASSREGSTYNEQFF. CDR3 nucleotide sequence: TGTGCCAGCAGTCGGGAGGGTTCGACCTACAATGAGCAGTTCTTC.

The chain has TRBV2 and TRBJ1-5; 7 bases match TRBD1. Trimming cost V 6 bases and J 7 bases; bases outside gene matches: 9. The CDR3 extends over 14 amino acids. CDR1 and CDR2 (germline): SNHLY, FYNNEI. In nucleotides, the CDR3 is TGTGCCAGCAGATCACAGGGGATGGGGCAGCCCCAGCATTTT. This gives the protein CASRSQGMGQPQHF.

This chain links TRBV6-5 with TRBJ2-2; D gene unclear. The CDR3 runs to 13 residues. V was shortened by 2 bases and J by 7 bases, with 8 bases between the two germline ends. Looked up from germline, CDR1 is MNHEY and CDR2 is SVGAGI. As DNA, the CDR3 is TGTGCCAGCAGTTACGGAGTTATCGGGGAGCTGTTTTTT. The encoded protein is CASSYGVIGELFF.

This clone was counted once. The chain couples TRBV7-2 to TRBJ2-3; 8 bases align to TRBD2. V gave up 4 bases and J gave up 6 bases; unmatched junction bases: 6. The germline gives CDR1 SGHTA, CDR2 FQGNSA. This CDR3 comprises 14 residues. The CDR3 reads CASSSVAGTDTQYF. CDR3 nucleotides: TGTGCCAGCAGCTCCGTAGCGGGAACGGATACGCAGTATTTT.

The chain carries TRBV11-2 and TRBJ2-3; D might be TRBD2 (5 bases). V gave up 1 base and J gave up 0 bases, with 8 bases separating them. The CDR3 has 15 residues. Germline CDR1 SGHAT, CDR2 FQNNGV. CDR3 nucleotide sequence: TGTGCCAGCAGCTTAGCGGGATCCAGCACAGATACGCAGTATTTT. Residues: CASSLAGSSTDTQYF.

CDR3 in amino acids: CASSHLGPGELFF. The CDR3 DNA follows: TGTGCCAGCAGCCACCTTGGGCCCGGGGAGCTGTTTTTT. The chain links TRBV11-3 to TRBJ2-2; no firm D call. The V gene's germline CDR1 is SGHNT and CDR2 YENEEA. V was cut by 5 bases and J by 6 bases, with 10 bases left in between. CDR3 length equals 13 residues.

In DNA, the CDR3 is TGTGCCAGCAGTTACAGCGGGACTAGAGTACACAATGAGCAGTTCTTC. Translated: CASSYSGTRVHNEQFF. This chain links TRBV6-5 with TRBJ2-1, with TRBD2 matching 8 bases. In germline, CDR1 is MNHEY, CDR2 SVGAGI. The J segment lost 5 bases and the V segment lost 2 bases, leaving 8 bases of the junction unmatched. The CDR3 totals 16 residues.

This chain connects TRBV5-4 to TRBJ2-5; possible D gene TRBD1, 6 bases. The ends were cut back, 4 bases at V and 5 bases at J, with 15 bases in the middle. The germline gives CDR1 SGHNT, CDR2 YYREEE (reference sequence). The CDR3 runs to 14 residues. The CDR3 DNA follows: TGTGCCAGCAGCATCCACAGGGTTGGGGAGACCCAGTACTTC. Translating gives CASSIHRVGETQYF.

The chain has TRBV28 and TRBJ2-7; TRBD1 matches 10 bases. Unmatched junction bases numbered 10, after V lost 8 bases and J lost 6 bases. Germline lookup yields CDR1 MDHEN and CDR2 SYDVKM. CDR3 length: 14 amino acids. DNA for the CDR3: TGTGCCAGCCAGAAAATTAGGACAGGGGGCGAGCAGTACTTC. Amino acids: CASQKIRTGGEQYF.

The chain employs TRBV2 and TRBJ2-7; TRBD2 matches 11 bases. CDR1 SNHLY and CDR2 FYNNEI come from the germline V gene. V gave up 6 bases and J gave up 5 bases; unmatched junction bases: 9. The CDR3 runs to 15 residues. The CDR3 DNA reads TGTGCCAGCAGACTCTCGGGACTAGCGGTACACGAGCAGTACTTC. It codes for CASRLSGLAVHEQYF. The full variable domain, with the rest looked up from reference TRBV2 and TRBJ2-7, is EPEVTQTPSHQVTQMGQEVILRCVPISNHLYFYWYRQILGQKVEFLVSFYNNEISEKSEIFDDQFSVERPDGSNFTLKIRSTKLEDSAMYFCASRLSGLAVHEQYFGPGTRLTVT.

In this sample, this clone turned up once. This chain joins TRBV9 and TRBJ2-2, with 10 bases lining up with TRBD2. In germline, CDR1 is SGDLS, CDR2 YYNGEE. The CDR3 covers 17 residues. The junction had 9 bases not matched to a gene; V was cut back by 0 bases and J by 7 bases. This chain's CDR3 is CASSVDLAGEFGGELFF. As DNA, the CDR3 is TGTGCCAGCAGCGTAGATCTAGCGGGAGAGTTTGGCGGGGAGCTGTTTTTT.

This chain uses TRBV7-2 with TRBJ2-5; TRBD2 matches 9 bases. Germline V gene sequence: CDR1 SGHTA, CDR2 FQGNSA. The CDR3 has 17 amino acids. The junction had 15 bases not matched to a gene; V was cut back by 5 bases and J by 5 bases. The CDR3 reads CASSPYGRSGRSETQYF. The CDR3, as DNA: TGTGCCAGCAGCCCCTACGGCAGGAGCGGGAGGAGTGAGACCCAGTACTTC.

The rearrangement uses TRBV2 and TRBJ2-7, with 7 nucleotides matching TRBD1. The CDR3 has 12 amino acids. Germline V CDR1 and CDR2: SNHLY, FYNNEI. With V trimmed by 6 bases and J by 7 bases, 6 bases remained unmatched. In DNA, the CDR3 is TGTGCCAGCAGGTCGACAGGGCGGGAGCAGTACTTC. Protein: CASRSTGREQYF.

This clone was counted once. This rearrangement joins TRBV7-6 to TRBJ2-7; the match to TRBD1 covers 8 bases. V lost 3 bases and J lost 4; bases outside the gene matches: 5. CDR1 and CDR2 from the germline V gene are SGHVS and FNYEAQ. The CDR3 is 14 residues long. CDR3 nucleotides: TGTGCCAGCAGCTTGGGACAGGTCGGGTACGAGCAGTACTTC. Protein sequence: CASSLGQVGYEQYF.

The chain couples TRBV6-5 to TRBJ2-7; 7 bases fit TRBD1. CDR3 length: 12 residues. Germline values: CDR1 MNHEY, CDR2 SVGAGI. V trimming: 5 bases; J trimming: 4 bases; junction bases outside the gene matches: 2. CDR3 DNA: TGTGCCAGCAGTGACAGGGCTTACGAGCAGTACTTC. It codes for CASSDRAYEQYF.

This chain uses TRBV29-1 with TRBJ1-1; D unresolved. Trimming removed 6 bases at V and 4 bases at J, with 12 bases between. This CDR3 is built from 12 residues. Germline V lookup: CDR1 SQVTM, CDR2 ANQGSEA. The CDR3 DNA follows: TGCAGCGTGGCAGGTAGAACCACTGAAGCTTTCTTT. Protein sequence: CSVAGRTTEAFF.

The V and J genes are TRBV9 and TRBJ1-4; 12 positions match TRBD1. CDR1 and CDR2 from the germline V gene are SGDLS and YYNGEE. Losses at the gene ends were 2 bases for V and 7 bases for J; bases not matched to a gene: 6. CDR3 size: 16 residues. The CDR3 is CASSVGTGGGGEKLFF. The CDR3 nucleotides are TGTGCCAGCAGCGTTGGGACAGGGGGCGGAGGTGAAAAACTGTTTTTT.

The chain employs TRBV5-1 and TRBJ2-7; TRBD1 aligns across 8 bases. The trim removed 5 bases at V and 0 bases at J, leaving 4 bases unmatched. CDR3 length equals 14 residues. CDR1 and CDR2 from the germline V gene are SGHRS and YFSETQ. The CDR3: CASSEQGVSYEQYF. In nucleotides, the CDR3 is TGCGCCAGCAGTGAACAGGGGGTCTCCTACGAGCAGTACTTC.

CDR3: CASSVGQGRQETQYF. DNA of the CDR3: TGTGCCAGCAGCGTAGGACAGGGAAGGCAAGAGACCCAGTACTTC. The V call is TRBV9, the J call TRBJ2-5; 7 nucleotides line up with TRBD1. The length of the CDR3 is 15 residues. V was clipped by 0 bases and J by 2 bases; unmatched bases: 4. Germline V CDR1 and CDR2: SGDLS, YYNGEE.

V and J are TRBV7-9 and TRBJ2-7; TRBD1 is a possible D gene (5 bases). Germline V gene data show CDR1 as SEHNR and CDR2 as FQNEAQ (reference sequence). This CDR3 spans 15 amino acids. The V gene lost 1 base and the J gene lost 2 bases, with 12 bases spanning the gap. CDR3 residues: CASSLGAVRAYEQYF. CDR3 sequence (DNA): TGTGCCAGCAGCTTAGGCGCCGTCAGGGCCTACGAGCAGTACTTC.

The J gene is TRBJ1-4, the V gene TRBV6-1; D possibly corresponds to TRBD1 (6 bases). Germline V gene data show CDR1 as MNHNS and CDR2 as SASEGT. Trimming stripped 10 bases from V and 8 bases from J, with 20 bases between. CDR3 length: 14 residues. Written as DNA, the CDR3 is TGTGCCACCAGACCGACAGGTCGAGTGGAAAAACTGTTTTTT. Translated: CATRPTGRVEKLFF.

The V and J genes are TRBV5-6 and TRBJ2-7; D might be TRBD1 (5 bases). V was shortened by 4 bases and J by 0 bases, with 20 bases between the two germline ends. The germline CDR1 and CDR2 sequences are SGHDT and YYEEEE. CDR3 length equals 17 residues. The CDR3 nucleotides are TGTGCCAGCAGCCCGTACCCCAGACAGAGCAACTCCTACGAGCAGTACTTC. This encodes CASSPYPRQSNSYEQYF. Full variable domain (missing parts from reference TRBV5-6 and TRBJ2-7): DAGVTQSPTHLIKTRGQQVTLRCSPKSGHDTVSWYQQALGQGPQFIFQYYEEEERQRGNFPDRFSGHQFPNYSSELNVNALLLGDSALYLCASSPYPRQSNSYEQYFGPGTRLTVT.

The CDR3: CATGQNNLKAFF. In DNA, the CDR3 is TGTGCCACCGGACAGAACAACCTCAAAGCTTTCTTT. The chain uses TRBV2 and TRBJ1-1; perhaps TRBD1 as D (6 bases). The CDR3 spans 12 residues. V was cut by 10 bases and J by 9 bases, with 18 bases left in between. CDR1 and CDR2 (germline): SNHLY, FYNNEI.

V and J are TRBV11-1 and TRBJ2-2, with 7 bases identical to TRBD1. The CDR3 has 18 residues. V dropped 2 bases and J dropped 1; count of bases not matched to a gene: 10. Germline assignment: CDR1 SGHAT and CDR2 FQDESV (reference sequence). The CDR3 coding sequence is TGTGCCAGCAGCTTAAGTGTTTTGACAGGGTTGAACACCGGGGAGCTGTTTTTT. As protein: CASSLSVLTGLNTGELFF.

The DNA of the CDR3 is TGTGCCAGCAGCACCTATGGACCCGGACTAAATGAGCAGTTCTTC. It translates to CASSTYGPGLNEQFF. The V call is TRBV5-4, the J call TRBJ2-1; a possible D gene is TRBD2 (6 bases). Trimming removed 4 bases at V and 7 bases at J, with 18 bases between. The CDR3 totals 15 residues. Per the germline V gene, CDR1 is SGHNT and CDR2 is YYREEE (reference sequence).

Here the CDR3 reads CASSFSGQRGYEQYF. CDR3 nucleotide sequence: TGTGCCAGCAGCTTTTCAGGGCAAAGGGGCTACGAGCAGTACTTC. The gene calls are TRBV7-9 and TRBJ2-7, with D tentatively TRBD1 (5 bases). V lost 3 bases and J lost 3, with 15 bases in between. Germline V gene lookup returns CDR1 SEHNR and CDR2 FQNEAQ (reference sequence). The CDR3 is 15 residues long. Variable domain in full (rest from reference TRBV7-9 and TRBJ2-7): DTGVSQNPRHKITKRGQNVTFRCDPISEHNRLYWYRQTLGQGPEFLTYFQNEAQLEKSRLLSDRFSAERPKGSFSTLEIQRTEQGDSAMYLCASSFSGQRGYEQYFGPGTRLTVT.

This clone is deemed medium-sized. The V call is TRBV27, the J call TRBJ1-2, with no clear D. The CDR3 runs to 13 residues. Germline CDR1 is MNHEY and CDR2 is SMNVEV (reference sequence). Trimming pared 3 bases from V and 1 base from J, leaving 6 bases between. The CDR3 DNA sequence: TGTGCCAGCAGTTTCGAGGGTAACTATGGCTACACCTTC. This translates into CASSFEGNYGYTF.

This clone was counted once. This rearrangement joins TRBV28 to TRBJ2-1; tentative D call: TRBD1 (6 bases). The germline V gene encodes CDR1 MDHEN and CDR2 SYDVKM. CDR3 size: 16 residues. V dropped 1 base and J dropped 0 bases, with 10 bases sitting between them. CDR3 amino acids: CASSLLTGNSYNEQFF. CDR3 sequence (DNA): TGTGCCAGCAGTTTATTGACAGGAAACTCCTACAATGAGCAGTTCTTC.